The 25 T cell receptor beta chains in this list originate from one sample, sequenced in a study of naive and memory T cell subsets. Both TRBC1 and TRBC2 were covered by a beta constant-region primer of two equimolar oligonucleotides. TCRdb itself ran the UMI-ligation and nested PCR reads through MiXCR, one entry per CDR3 protein. Here the sample spans some 85,000 distinct CDR3 sequences, around 14% being singletons. The sample consisted of central memory CD4+ T cells from blood. These receptors came from a human donor in good health.

The chain carries TRBV12-3 or TRBV12-4 and TRBJ2-7; D may be TRBD2 (6 bases). The length of the CDR3 is 17 residues. With 4 bases removed from V and 7 bases from J, the gap between germline ends came to 26 bases. The CDR3 spells CASSSSLGTAGWREQYF. In DNA form, the CDR3 reads TGTGCCAGCAGTTCGTCTCTAGGGACTGCCGGGTGGAGAGAGCAGTACTTC.

This clonotype occurred a few times. The V gene is TRBV6-2 or TRBV6-3, the J gene TRBJ2-5, with a tentative D call TRBD1 (6 bases). Germline values: CDR1 MNHEY, CDR2 SVGEGT. This CDR3 is 15 amino acids long. V lost 0 bases and J 8 bases, leaving 16 bases between the germline ends. The CDR3 here is CASSYSWTVRATQYF. The CDR3 region has the DNA TGTGCCAGCAGTTACTCCTGGACAGTCCGGGCCACCCAGTACTTC.

This clonotype occurred a few times. J is TRBJ1-2 and V is TRBV7-2; D not resolved. CDR1 is SGHTA and CDR2 is FQGNSA in the germline V gene. The CDR3 contains 13 residues. The V end lost 3 bases, the J end lost 8 bases, and 13 bases lay between the germline ends. The DNA of the CDR3 is TGTGCCAGCAGCTTCTTACAGACCCTGGGCTACACCTTC. It is translated as CASSFLQTLGYTF.

This clonotype was seen more than once but under ten times. The chain combines TRBV10-1 with TRBJ1-2; TRBD1 agrees at 8 bases. This CDR3 is built from 13 residues. The J segment lost 3 bases and the V segment lost 4 bases, leaving 1 base of the junction unmatched. CDR1 is WNHNN, CDR2 SYGVQD, per germline (reference sequence). The CDR3 DNA sequence: TGCGCCAGCAGTGTGGACAGGGACTATGGCTACACCTTC. The encoded protein is CASSVDRDYGYTF.

This clonotype has more than one count but fewer than ten. The chain has TRBV3-1 and TRBJ2-7; 9 bases fit TRBD2. J lost 4 bases, V lost 6 bases, and 19 bases had no gene match. CDR1 LGHDT and CDR2 YNNKEL come from the germline V gene (reference sequence). CDR3 size: 18 residues. The CDR3 coding sequence is TGTGCCAGCAGTCACCTTGAGGCTAGCGGGACGGGAAATTACGAGCAGTACTTC. The encoded protein is CASSHLEASGTGNYEQYF.

This clonotype was counted at least ten times. The chain combines TRBV11-2 with TRBJ2-6; D call uncertain. The V end was cut by 2 bases, the J end by 0 bases, with 5 bases between. CDR3 length: 15 residues. Germline loops: CDR1 SGHAT, CDR2 FQNNGV. The CDR3: CASSLRLSGANVLTF. The CDR3 coding sequence is TGTGCCAGCAGCTTACGTCTCTCTGGGGCCAACGTCCTGACTTTC.

The chain combines TRBV3-1 with TRBJ2-5, with a tentative D call TRBD2 (6 bases). Germline CDR1 is LGHDT and CDR2 is YNNKEL (reference sequence). V was trimmed by 4 bases and J by 5 bases, leaving 14 bases between them. The CDR3 has 14 residues. CDR3 region: CASSPIWGGETQYF. The CDR3 bases are TGTGCCAGCAGCCCCATCTGGGGAGGCGAGACCCAGTACTTC.

The chain uses TRBV12-3 or TRBV12-4 and TRBJ2-3, with 11 bases matching TRBD2. The V and J ends lost 5 bases and 5 bases, in that order; junction bases with no gene match: 6. CDR3 length: 15 amino acids. The DNA for the CDR3 is TGTGCCAGCAGTGCTAGCGGGAGGCGGGAAGATACGCAGTATTTT. Protein: CASSASGRREDTQYF.

This clonotype was counted ten times or more. This rearrangement joins TRBV7-2 to TRBJ1-5; possibly TRBD1 for D (6 bases). The CDR3 sequence is 16 residues long. Trimming removed 2 bases at V and 7 bases at J, with 18 bases between. CDR1 and CDR2 from the germline V gene are SGHTA and FQGNSA. This CDR3 is CASSLNVGGAGQPQHF. The CDR3 nucleotides are TGTGCCAGCAGCTTAAACGTTGGGGGCGCGGGACAGCCCCAGCATTTT.

This clonotype was picked up many times. The chain uses TRBV5-4 and TRBJ2-5; D might be TRBD1 (6 bases). The V and J ends lost 4 bases and 1 base respectively, with 11 bases between them. In germline, CDR1 is SGHNT, CDR2 YYREEE (reference sequence). The CDR3 extends over 14 amino acids. For the CDR3, the DNA is TGTGCCAGCAGCCCCGGGACACTCCAAGAGACCCAGTACTTC. Its translation: CASSPGTLQETQYF.

This clonotype has at least ten counts. This chain links TRBV7-2 with TRBJ2-7; TRBD2 matches at 11 bases. Germline V gene data show CDR1 as SGHTA and CDR2 as FQGNSA. The CDR3 covers 15 residues. Trimming took 3 bases from V and 1 from J; bases not matched to a gene: 2. CDR3 bases: TGTGCCAGCAGCTTGGGGACTAGCGGTTCCTACGAGCAGTACTTC. The encoded protein is CASSLGTSGSYEQYF.

The chain joins TRBV19 to TRBJ2-3; no firm D call. Germline CDR1 LNHDA, CDR2 SQIVND (reference sequence). The CDR3 spans 12 residues. Trimming pared 6 bases from V and 6 bases from J, leaving 10 bases between. CDR3 bases: TGTGCCAGTAGCAGCAGGTCGGATACGCAGTATTTT. The encoded protein is CASSSRSDTQYF.

In its sample, this clonotype was seen many times. The chain employs TRBV5-4 and TRBJ2-3; TRBD1 matches 7 bases. The CDR3 runs 15 residues. The germline V gene has CDR1 SGHNT and CDR2 YYREEE (reference sequence). Trimming cost V 4 bases and J 2 bases; bases outside gene matches: 7. CDR3 DNA sequence: TGTGCCAGCAGCGAGACGACAGGGCCCACAGATACGCAGTATTTT. It encodes CASSETTGPTDTQYF.

The gene calls are TRBV11-2 and TRBJ1-4; possible D gene TRBD1, 5 bases. The germline CDR1 and CDR2 sequences are SGHAT and FQNNGV. The CDR3 runs to 13 residues. V lost 8 bases to trimming and J lost 8 bases, with 15 bases between them. CDR3 sequence reads: CASSFGDEEKLFF. The DNA of the CDR3 is TGTGCCAGCTCTTTTGGGGACGAAGAAAAACTGTTTTTT.

This clonotype has just a few counts. The chain recombines TRBV6-1 with TRBJ1-5, with 8 bases identical to TRBD1. The CDR3 covers 15 residues. Germline trimming cut 3 bases from V and 5 bases from J; bases unmatched to any gene: 6. CDR1 is MNHNS and CDR2 is SASEGT in the germline V gene. The DNA of the CDR3 is TGTGCCAGCAGTGATCAAGGACAGGGCCATCAGCCCCAGCATTTT. Translated: CASSDQGQGHQPQHF.

This clonotype was seen a few times. The CDR3 spells CASSIYGANEQFF. The DNA for the CDR3 is TGTGCCAGTAGTATTTACGGGGCTAATGAGCAGTTCTTC. This chain connects TRBV19 to TRBJ2-1, with D perhaps being TRBD1 or TRBD2 (5 bases each). Trimming took off 3 bases at V and 7 bases at J, with 10 bases between the two ends. CDR3 length: 13 residues. The germline gives CDR1 LNHDA, CDR2 SQIVND (reference sequence).

This clonotype was counted ten times or more. The chain links TRBV5-6 to TRBJ2-5; TRBD2 matches at 7 bases. With 2 bases clipped from V and 7 bases from J, the junction kept 8 bases outside the gene matches. From germline, CDR1 is SGHDT and CDR2 YYEEEE. CDR3 length: 14 amino acids. CDR3: CASSLPGLAGTQYF. The CDR3 DNA reads TGTGCCAGCAGCTTACCGGGGTTAGCGGGGACCCAGTACTTC.

The chain has TRBV7-3 and TRBJ2-2, with a possible D match to TRBD2 (6 bases). V shed 4 bases and J shed 6 bases, with 15 bases lying between them. This CDR3 is 15 amino acids long. From germline, CDR1 is SGHTA and CDR2 FQGTGA. CDR3 amino acids: CASSSLGLKSGELFF. The CDR3 DNA reads as TGTGCCAGCAGCTCCCTCGGACTAAAATCCGGGGAGCTGTTTTTT.

This clonotype was observed a handful of times. The V call is TRBV10-2, the J call TRBJ2-6; D not resolved. V lost 7 bases and J lost 0, with 10 bases in between. Per the germline V gene, CDR1 is WSHSY and CDR2 is SAAADI. CDR3 length: 15 amino acids. CDR3 sequence (DNA): TGCGCCAGCACGATTGGGTCCTCTGGGGCCAACGTCCTGACTTTC. As protein: CASTIGSSGANVLTF.

This clonotype has ten or more counts. V usage is TRBV19 and J usage is TRBJ2-4, with 8 bases that match TRBD1. CDR1 is LNHDA and CDR2 is SQIVND in the germline V gene (reference sequence). V trimming: 4 bases; J trimming: 0 bases; junction bases outside the gene matches: 5. The CDR3 runs to 16 residues. CDR3 sequence (DNA): TGTGCCAGTAGTACCCGGACAGGGTCAGCCAAAAACATTCAGTACTTC. Amino acid sequence: CASSTRTGSAKNIQYF.

By share, this clonotype ranks as medium-sized (0.01 to 0.1%). This chain uses TRBV29-1 with TRBJ2-2; 13 bases match TRBD2. The CDR3 is made up of 15 amino acids. Germline trimming cut 7 bases from V and 3 bases from J; bases unmatched to any gene: 5. Germline V gene lookup returns CDR1 SQVTM and CDR2 ANQGSEA. The CDR3 is CSAKGLAGDTGELFF. For the CDR3, the DNA is TGCAGCGCTAAAGGACTAGCGGGAGACACCGGGGAGCTGTTTTTT.

This clonotype was observed at least ten times. The V gene is TRBV12-3 or TRBV12-4, the J gene TRBJ2-7; 10 nucleotides agree with TRBD1. The CDR3 is made up of 14 amino acids. V lost 6 bases to trimming and J lost 3 bases; unmatched junction nucleotides: 5. CDR3 coding DNA: TGTGCCAGCAGGTCGGACAGGGGGTTCTACGAGCAGTACTTC. Amino acids: CASRSDRGFYEQYF.

This clonotype has a handful of counts. J is TRBJ2-1 and V is TRBV4-3; D gene uncertain. Trimming cost V 4 bases and J 2 bases, with 12 bases left between them. The CDR3 loop spans 15 amino acids. The germline V gene has CDR1 LGHNA and CDR2 YSLEER. The chain's CDR3 is CASSPLTGPYNEQFF. In DNA form, the CDR3 reads TGCGCCAGCAGCCCACTGACTGGCCCCTACAATGAGCAGTTCTTC.

This clonotype was recorded many times. The chain employs TRBV9 and TRBJ2-2; 11 nucleotides agree with TRBD2. Germline trimming cut 0 bases from V and 6 bases from J; bases unmatched to any gene: 4. This CDR3 is built from 16 residues. Germline V gene lookup returns CDR1 SGDLS and CDR2 YYNGEE. This CDR3 reads CASSVVTSGSSGELFF. In nucleotides, the CDR3 is TGTGCCAGCAGCGTAGTTACTAGCGGGAGTTCCGGGGAGCTGTTTTTT. The full variable domain, rest sourced from reference TRBV9 and TRBJ2-2, is DSGVTQTPKHLITATGQRVTLRCSPRSGDLSVYWYQQSLDQGLQFLIQYYNGEERAKGNILERFSAQQFPDLHSELNLSSLELGDSALYFCASSVVTSGSSGELFFGEGSRLTVL.

This clonotype has a count of ten or more. The V gene is TRBV7-2, the J gene TRBJ2-7, with 7 bases matching TRBD2. The germline V gene encodes CDR1 SGHTA and CDR2 FQGNSA. The CDR3 covers 17 residues. V shed 4 bases and J 5 bases; nucleotides not matched to a gene: 17. CDR3 amino acids: CASSSQRRGSNFHEQYF. The CDR3 DNA is TGTGCCAGCAGCTCCCAACGGCGCGGGAGTAATTTCCACGAGCAGTACTTC.